This entry lists 26 T cell receptor beta chains sequenced from one sample in a study of CD8 T cells in ankylosing spondylitis. The study, taken as a whole, reports: Seemingly distinctive of ankylosing spondylitis blood was a TCR beta motif formed by eight highly homologous variants.

In TCRdb, the 5' RACE reads were re-called with MiXCR into one record per CDR3 protein. The sample includes 390,000 or so distinct CDR3 sequences, 20% to 25% seen only once; the top ten take roughly 16%. These receptors' antigens are unknown. Sequencing input: blood, either unsorted or a sorted T cell fraction (not recorded which). The source of these receptors is a male donor with ankylosing spondylitis.

The sample holds a few counts of this clonotype. V usage is TRBV20-1 and J usage is TRBJ2-1, with TRBD1 as a possible D gene (5 bases). Germline CDR1 is DFQATT and CDR2 is SNEGSKA (reference sequence). V lost 8 bases and J 0 bases, leaving 11 bases between the germline ends. CDR3 length equals 13 residues. The CDR3: CSTAGISYNEQFF. The CDR3 DNA reads as TGCAGTACCGCAGGGATCTCCTACAATGAGCAGTTCTTC.

This clonotype has a count of ten or more. This chain uses TRBV28 with TRBJ1-5; D call uncertain. Trimming pared 3 bases from V and 5 bases from J, leaving 8 bases between. Germline CDR1 and CDR2: MDHEN and SYDVKM. The CDR3 has 13 amino acids. CDR3: CASSFTIDQPQHF. For the CDR3, the DNA is TGTGCCAGCAGTTTCACGATCGATCAGCCCCAGCATTTT. Full variable domain (remainder filled in from reference TRBV28 and TRBJ1-5): DVKVTQSSRYLVKRTGEKVFLECVQDMDHENMFWYRQDPGLGLRLIYFSYDVKMKEKGDIPEGYSVSREKKERFSLILESASTNQTSMYLCASSFTIDQPQHFGDGTRLSIL.

The chain joins TRBV11-3 to TRBJ2-3, with TRBD2 as a possible D gene (5 bases). Germline V gene data show CDR1 as SGHNT and CDR2 as YENEEA. The CDR3 totals 16 residues. V shed 5 bases and J shed 2 bases, with 17 bases lying between them. The CDR3 sequence is CASSPPRAEATDTQYF. The CDR3, as DNA: TGTGCCAGCAGCCCCCCGCGGGCCGAAGCCACAGATACGCAGTATTTT. Filled out from reference TRBV11-3 and TRBJ2-3, the complete variable domain reads EAGVVQSPRYKIIEKKQPVAFWCNPISGHNTLYWYLQNLGQGPELLIRYENEEAVDDSQLPKDRFSAERLKGVDSTLKIQPAELGDSAVYLCASSPPRAEATDTQYFGPGTRLTVL.

The chain has TRBV4-1 and TRBJ1-5, with 7 bases aligning to TRBD1. The CDR3 is 14 amino acids. Germline V gene lookup returns CDR1 MGHRA and CDR2 YSYEKL. V was clipped by 2 bases and J by 5 bases; unmatched bases: 3. CDR3 sequence: CASSQLTGDQPQHF. CDR3 nucleotides: TGCGCCAGCAGCCAACTAACAGGGGATCAGCCCCAGCATTTT.

J is TRBJ2-7 and V is TRBV4-2, with TRBD1 identical over 8 bases. The CDR3 is 16 amino acids. J lost 1 base, V lost 0 bases, and 5 bases had no gene match. Germline loops: CDR1 LGHNA, CDR2 YNFKEQ. This CDR3 reads CASSQEGQESSYEQYF. For the CDR3, the DNA is TGTGCCAGCAGCCAAGAGGGACAGGAGTCGTCCTACGAGCAGTACTTC.

This clonotype was counted at least ten times. The chain uses TRBV5-1 and TRBJ2-2, with D possibly being TRBD2 (5 bases). V lost 2 bases, J lost 3 bases, and 8 bases lay in between. Germline CDR1 reads SGHRS; CDR2 reads YFSETQ. The CDR3 runs 14 residues. Written as DNA, the CDR3 is TGCGCCAGCAGCTTACTAGTCGACACCGGGGAGCTGTTTTTT. Protein product: CASSLLVDTGELFF.

This clonotype was detected ten times or more. The J gene is TRBJ2-1, the V gene TRBV24-1; 13 nucleotides align to TRBD2. This CDR3 has 16 amino acids. Losses at the gene ends were 5 bases for V and 3 bases for J; bases not matched to a gene: 3. Looked up from germline, CDR1 is KGHDR and CDR2 is SFDVKD. CDR3 DNA sequence: TGTGCCACCAGTGCAGGGACTAGCGGGAACTACAATGAGCAGTTCTTC. It translates to CATSAGTSGNYNEQFF.

Only a few counts were recorded for this clonotype. The chain employs TRBV5-1 and TRBJ2-1; 10 bases agree with TRBD2. CDR3 size: 16 residues. CDR1 and CDR2 (germline): SGHRS, YFSETQ. J was trimmed by 10 bases and V by 4 bases; bases with no gene match: 14. The DNA for the CDR3 is TGCGCCAGCAGCCGGGACGCCCTAGCGGGAGAGGAGGAGCAGTTCTTC. Protein: CASSRDALAGEEEQFF. Looking up the rest from reference TRBV5-1 and TRBJ2-1 gives the full variable domain: KAGVTQTPRYLIKTRGQQVTLSCSPISGHRSVSWYQQTPGQGLQFLFEYFSETQRNKGNFPGRFSGRQFSNSRSEMNVSTLELGDSALYLCASSRDALAGEEEQFFGPGTRLTVL.

This chain joins TRBV11-2 and TRBJ2-1; 13 positions match TRBD2. CDR3 size: 18 residues. Germline values: CDR1 SGHAT, CDR2 FQNNGV. Trimming took 5 bases from V and 4 from J; bases not matched to a gene: 11. The chain's CDR3 is CASSTQGLAGELYNEQFF. CDR3 DNA: TGTGCCAGCAGCACCCAAGGACTAGCGGGAGAGTTGTACAATGAGCAGTTCTTC.

This clonotype has a handful of counts. The genes are TRBV6-2 or TRBV6-3 and TRBJ2-7; 13 nucleotides agree with TRBD2. With 6 bases clipped from V and 3 bases from J, the junction kept 14 bases outside the gene matches. The CDR3 consists of 18 residues. Germline values: CDR1 MNHEY, CDR2 SVGEGT. The CDR3 nucleotides read TGTGCCAGCAGGCACCCGGGACTAGCGGGAAAGAGCAGCTACGAGCAGTACTTC. This sequence encodes CASRHPGLAGKSSYEQYF.

The gene calls are TRBV12-3 or TRBV12-4 and TRBJ2-3; 7 positions match TRBD2. V lost 3 bases, J lost 2 bases, and 5 bases stayed unmatched. The CDR3 runs 15 residues. CDR3 DNA: TGTGCCAGCAGTTTCACGGGGAGGGACACAGATACGCAGTATTTT. This translates into CASSFTGRDTDTQYF.

This clonotype was seen a handful of times. The chain uses TRBV2 and TRBJ2-6; tentatively, D is TRBD1 or TRBD2 (5 bases each). The CDR3 loop spans 16 amino acids. Per germline, CDR1 SNHLY and CDR2 FYNNEI. V was cut by 8 bases and J by 0 bases, with 14 bases left in between. The CDR3 reads CASRVQGVSGANVLTF. In DNA, the CDR3 is TGTGCCAGCCGAGTTCAGGGAGTCTCTGGGGCCAACGTCCTGACTTTC.

A few counts support this clonotype. This rearrangement joins TRBV2 to TRBJ2-3; D gene unclear. Germline lookup yields CDR1 SNHLY and CDR2 FYNNEI. Trimming shortened V by 3 bases and J by 2 bases, and 15 bases separated the two germline ends. There are 16 residues in the CDR3. The CDR3 DNA is TGTGCCAGCAGTGATAGTCACTCCCCAGACACAGATACGCAGTATTTT. It specifies CASSDSHSPDTDTQYF.

The chain couples TRBV9 to TRBJ2-2; D not certain. This CDR3 spans 15 amino acids. V shed 2 bases and J shed 2 bases, with 10 bases lying between them. From germline, CDR1 is SGDLS and CDR2 YYNGEE. CDR3 protein: CASSVNRVNTGELFF. The CDR3 nucleotides read TGTGCCAGCAGCGTGAATCGGGTAAACACCGGGGAGCTGTTTTTT.

This clonotype was observed a few times. The rearrangement uses TRBV3-1 and TRBJ1-3; D not resolved. CDR3 length: 14 residues. V lost 8 bases and J lost 4, with 15 bases in between. Germline assignment: CDR1 LGHDT and CDR2 YNNKEL (reference sequence). The CDR3 nucleotides are TGTGCCAGCCAGGAGGCGGGGTACGGAAACACCATATATTTT. It codes for CASQEAGYGNTIYF.

This clonotype was seen only a few times. This sequence joins TRBV5-1 and TRBJ1-6; 7 bases line up with TRBD1. The trim removed 4 bases at V and 6 bases at J, leaving 10 bases unmatched. CDR3 length: 16 amino acids. Germline V lookup: CDR1 SGHRS, CDR2 YFSETQ. The CDR3 protein is CASSASPGQRNSPLHF. The CDR3 DNA sequence: TGCGCCAGCAGCGCCTCGCCGGGACAGCGTAATTCACCCCTCCACTTT.

In this sample, this clonotype turned up a few times. This chain connects TRBV18 to TRBJ2-7; TRBD2 aligns across 10 bases. Germline V gives CDR1 KGHSH, CDR2 LQKENI. J was trimmed by 6 bases and V by 2 bases; bases with no gene match: 16. This CDR3 has 18 residues. The CDR3 here is CASSPVMGSGRRPSEQYF. The CDR3 DNA reads as TGTGCCAGCTCACCAGTGATGGGTAGCGGGAGGAGACCCAGCGAGCAGTACTTC.

This clonotype was seen a few times. The chain is built from TRBV29-1 and TRBJ2-3; D is perhaps TRBD2 (6 bases). Per germline, CDR1 SQVTM and CDR2 ANQGSEA. CDR3 size: 14 residues. V gave up 4 bases and J gave up 2 bases, with 13 bases separating them. The CDR3 nucleotides read TGCAGCGTTGCGGGACGGAGGGACACAGATACGCAGTATTTT. Translated: CSVAGRRDTDTQYF.

V usage is TRBV20-1 and J usage is TRBJ1-5, with D uncertain. The CDR3 length is 14 residues. Trimming took 6 bases from V and 6 from J, leaving 18 bases between them. Germline values: CDR1 DFQATT, CDR2 SNEGSKA (reference sequence). This chain's CDR3 is CSATPGSVFQPQHF. The CDR3 nucleotides read TGCAGTGCCACGCCGGGAAGCGTTTTTCAGCCCCAGCATTTT.

This chain links TRBV9 with TRBJ2-5, with D maybe TRBD2 (6 bases). The CDR3 is 15 residues long. With 2 bases removed from V and 5 bases from J, the gap between germline ends came to 16 bases. Germline V lookup: CDR1 SGDLS, CDR2 YYNGEE. CDR3 sequence reads: CASSVIPAGRETQYF. As DNA, the CDR3 is TGTGCCAGCAGCGTCATCCCAGCAGGGAGGGAGACCCAGTACTTC. The entire variable domain, with the rest obtained from reference TRBV9 and TRBJ2-5, is as follows: DSGVTQTPKHLITATGQRVTLRCSPRSGDLSVYWYQQSLDQGLQFLIQYYNGEERAKGNILERFSAQQFPDLHSELNLSSLELGDSALYFCASSVIPAGRETQYFGPGTRLLVL.

This clonotype was seen repeatedly, ten times or more. V and J are TRBV12-3 or TRBV12-4 and TRBJ2-7; D is unresolved. The CDR3 totals 13 residues. V lost 0 bases, J lost 4 bases, and 7 bases lay in between. The CDR3 sequence: CASSLAGRYEQYF. CDR3 bases: TGTGCCAGCAGTTTAGCGGGTCGATACGAGCAGTACTTC.

This clonotype was seen many times. The chain uses TRBV5-6 and TRBJ2-7; D is perhaps TRBD2 (5 bases). Germline CDR1 reads SGHDT; CDR2 reads YYEEEE. The CDR3 is 13 amino acids. Trimming took 0 bases from V and 1 from J, leaving 5 bases between them. CDR3 sequence: CASSLGRSYEQYF. The CDR3 DNA reads as TGTGCCAGCAGCTTGGGGAGGTCCTACGAGCAGTACTTC.

This clonotype was found a few times. The genes are TRBV27 and TRBJ2-3; 8 bases line up with TRBD2. This CDR3 has 15 residues. The J segment lost 6 bases and the V segment lost 4 bases, leaving 9 bases of the junction unmatched. Germline CDR1 reads MNHEY; CDR2 reads SMNVEV (reference sequence). CDR3 DNA: TGTGCCAGCAGTTCAGGAGCGGGAGTGGGGGATACGCAGTATTTT. Amino acids: CASSSGAGVGDTQYF.

The chain employs TRBV25-1 and TRBJ2-1; D not certain. The CDR3 length is 14 residues. Germline V gives CDR1 MGHDK, CDR2 SYGVNS. V lost 8 bases, J lost 2 bases, and 13 bases lay in between. CDR3 protein: CASGRLGTYNEQFF. The CDR3 DNA sequence: TGTGCCAGCGGCCGGCTGGGTACCTACAATGAGCAGTTCTTC.

V is TRBV7-7 and J is TRBJ2-1; D not certain. This CDR3 spans 15 amino acids. V shed 2 bases and J shed 7 bases, with 15 bases lying between them. The germline gives CDR1 SSHAT, CDR2 FNYEAQ (reference sequence). The CDR3 here is CASSLNPTKGNEQFF. CDR3 sequence (DNA): TGTGCCAGCAGCTTAAACCCTACCAAAGGGAATGAGCAGTTCTTC.

The table lists this clonotype with a few counts. For the CDR3, the DNA is TGTGCCAGCAGCCGTTACAGGGATGAATATCAGCCCCAGCATTTT. This translates into CASSRYRDEYQPQHF. The gene calls are TRBV5-6 and TRBJ1-5; D may be TRBD1 (6 bases). Germline values: CDR1 SGHDT, CDR2 YYEEEE. V was clipped by 4 bases and J by 5 bases, with 16 bases between them. This CDR3 has 15 amino acids.